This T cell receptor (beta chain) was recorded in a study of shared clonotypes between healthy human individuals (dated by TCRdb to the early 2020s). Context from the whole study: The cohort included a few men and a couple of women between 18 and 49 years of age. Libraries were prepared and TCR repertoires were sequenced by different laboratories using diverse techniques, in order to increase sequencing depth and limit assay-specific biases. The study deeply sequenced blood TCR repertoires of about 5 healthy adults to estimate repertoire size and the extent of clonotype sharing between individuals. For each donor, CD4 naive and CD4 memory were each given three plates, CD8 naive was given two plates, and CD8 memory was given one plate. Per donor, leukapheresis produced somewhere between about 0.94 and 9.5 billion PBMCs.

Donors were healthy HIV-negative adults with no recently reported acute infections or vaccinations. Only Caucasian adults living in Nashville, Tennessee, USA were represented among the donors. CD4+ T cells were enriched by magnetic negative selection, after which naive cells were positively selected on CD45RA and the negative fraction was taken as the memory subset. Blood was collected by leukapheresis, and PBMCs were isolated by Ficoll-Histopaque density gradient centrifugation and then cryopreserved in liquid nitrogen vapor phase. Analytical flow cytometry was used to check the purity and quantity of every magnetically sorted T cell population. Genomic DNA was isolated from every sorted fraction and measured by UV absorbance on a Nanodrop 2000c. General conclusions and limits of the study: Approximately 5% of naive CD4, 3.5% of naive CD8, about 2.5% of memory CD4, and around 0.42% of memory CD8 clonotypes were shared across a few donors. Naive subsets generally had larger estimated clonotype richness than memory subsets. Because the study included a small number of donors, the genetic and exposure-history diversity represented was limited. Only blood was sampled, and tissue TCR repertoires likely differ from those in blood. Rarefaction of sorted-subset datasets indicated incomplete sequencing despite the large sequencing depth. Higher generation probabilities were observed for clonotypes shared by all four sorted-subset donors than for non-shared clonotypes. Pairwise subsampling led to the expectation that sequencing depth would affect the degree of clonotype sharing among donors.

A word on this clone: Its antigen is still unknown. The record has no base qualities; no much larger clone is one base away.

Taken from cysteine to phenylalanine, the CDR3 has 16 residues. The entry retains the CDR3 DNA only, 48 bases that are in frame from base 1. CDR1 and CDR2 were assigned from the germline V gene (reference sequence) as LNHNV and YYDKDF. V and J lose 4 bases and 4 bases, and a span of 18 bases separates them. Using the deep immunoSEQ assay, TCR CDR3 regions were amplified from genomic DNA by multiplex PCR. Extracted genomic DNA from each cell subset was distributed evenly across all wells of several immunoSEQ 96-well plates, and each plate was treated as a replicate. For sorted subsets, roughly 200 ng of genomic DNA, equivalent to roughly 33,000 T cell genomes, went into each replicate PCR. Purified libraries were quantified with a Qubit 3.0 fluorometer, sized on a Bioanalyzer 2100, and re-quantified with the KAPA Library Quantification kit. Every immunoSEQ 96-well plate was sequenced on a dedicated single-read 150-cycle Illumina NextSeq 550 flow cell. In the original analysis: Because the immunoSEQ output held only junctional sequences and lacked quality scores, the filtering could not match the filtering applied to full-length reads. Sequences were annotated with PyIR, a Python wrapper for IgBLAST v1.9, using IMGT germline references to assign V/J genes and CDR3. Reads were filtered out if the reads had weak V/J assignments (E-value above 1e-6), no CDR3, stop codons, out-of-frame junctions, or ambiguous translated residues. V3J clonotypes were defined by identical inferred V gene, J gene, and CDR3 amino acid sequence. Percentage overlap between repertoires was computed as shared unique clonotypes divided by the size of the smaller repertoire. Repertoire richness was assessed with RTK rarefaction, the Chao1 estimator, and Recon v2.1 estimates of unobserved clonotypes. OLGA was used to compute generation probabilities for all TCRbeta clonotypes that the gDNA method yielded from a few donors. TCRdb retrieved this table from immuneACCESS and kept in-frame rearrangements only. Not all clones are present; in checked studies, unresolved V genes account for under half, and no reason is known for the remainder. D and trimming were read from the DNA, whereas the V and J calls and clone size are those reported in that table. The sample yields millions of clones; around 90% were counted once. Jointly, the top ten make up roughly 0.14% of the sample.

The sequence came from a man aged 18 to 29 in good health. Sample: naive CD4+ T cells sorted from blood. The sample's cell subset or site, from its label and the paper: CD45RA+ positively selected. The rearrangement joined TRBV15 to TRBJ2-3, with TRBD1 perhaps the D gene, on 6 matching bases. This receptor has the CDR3 CATSNSLGQNPDTQYF. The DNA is TGTGCCACCAGCAATTCGCTCGGACAGAACCCAGATACGCAGTATTTT.